The TCR beta chain under discussion was sequenced for a study of beta chain features in type 1 diabetes. Study-level results: Within each of all four CD4+ subsets, Type 1 diabetes patients had TCRB CDR3s that were moderately but significantly shorter.

All of the isolated RNA was reverse transcribed, so expressed TCRB transcripts were sequenced. Clones were read by immunoSEQ multiplex PCR, and TCRdb kept only the in-frame ones, dropping some. Of hundreds of thousands of clones listed, around an eighth are singletons. As to this clone: Its target is unknown.

This clonotype was sampled from a man younger than 35 with type 1 diabetes. The sample consisted of naive CD4+ T cells from blood.

The CDR3: CASSLLIGVNTEAFF. The DNA for the CDR3 is TGCGCCAGCAGCTTGTTAATAGGAGTGAACACTGAAGCTTTCTTT. J is TRBJ1-1 and V is TRBV5-1; D unclear. The CDR3 loop spans 15 amino acids. Trimming removed 1 base from V and 0 bases from J, with 10 bases in between. Germline V lookup: CDR1 SGHRS, CDR2 YFSETQ.